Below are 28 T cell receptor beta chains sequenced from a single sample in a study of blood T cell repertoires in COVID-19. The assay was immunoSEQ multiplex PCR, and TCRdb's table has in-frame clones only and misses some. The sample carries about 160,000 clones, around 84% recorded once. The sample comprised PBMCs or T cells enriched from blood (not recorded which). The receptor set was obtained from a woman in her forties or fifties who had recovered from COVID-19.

This CDR3 is CATSGVNWETQYF. Here the CDR3 DNA reads TGTGCCACCAGTGGAGTTAACTGGGAGACCCAGTACTTC. The chain employs TRBV24-1 and TRBJ2-5; no reliable D call. Germline V gene lookup returns CDR1 KGHDR and CDR2 SFDVKD. This CDR3 is built from 13 residues. V gave up 5 bases and J gave up 5 bases, with 11 bases separating them.

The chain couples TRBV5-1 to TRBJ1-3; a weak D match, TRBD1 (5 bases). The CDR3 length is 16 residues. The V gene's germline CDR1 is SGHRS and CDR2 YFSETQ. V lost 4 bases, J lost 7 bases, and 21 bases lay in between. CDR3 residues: CASSPTPGLSGNTIYF. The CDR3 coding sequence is TGCGCCAGCAGCCCCACGCCGGGACTGTCGGGTAACACCATATATTTT.

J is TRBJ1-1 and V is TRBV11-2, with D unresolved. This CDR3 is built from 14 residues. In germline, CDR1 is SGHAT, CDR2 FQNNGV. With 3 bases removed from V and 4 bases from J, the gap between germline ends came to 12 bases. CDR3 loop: CASSFTVFGTEAFF. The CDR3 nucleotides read TGTGCCAGCAGCTTTACAGTCTTCGGCACTGAAGCTTTCTTT.

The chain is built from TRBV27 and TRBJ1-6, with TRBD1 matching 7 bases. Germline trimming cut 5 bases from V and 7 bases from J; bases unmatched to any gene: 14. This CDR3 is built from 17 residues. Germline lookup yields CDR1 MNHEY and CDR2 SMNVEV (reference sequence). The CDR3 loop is CASSPTPGQKKNSPLHF. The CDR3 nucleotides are TGTGCCAGCAGTCCGACGCCGGGACAGAAAAAAAATTCACCCCTCCACTTT.

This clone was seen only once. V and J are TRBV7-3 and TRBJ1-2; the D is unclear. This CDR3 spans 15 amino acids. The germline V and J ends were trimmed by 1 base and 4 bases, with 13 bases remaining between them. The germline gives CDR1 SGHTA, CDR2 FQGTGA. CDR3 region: CASSLKAGSTYGYTF. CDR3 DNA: TGTGCCAGCAGCTTAAAGGCAGGCTCTACCTATGGCTACACCTTC.

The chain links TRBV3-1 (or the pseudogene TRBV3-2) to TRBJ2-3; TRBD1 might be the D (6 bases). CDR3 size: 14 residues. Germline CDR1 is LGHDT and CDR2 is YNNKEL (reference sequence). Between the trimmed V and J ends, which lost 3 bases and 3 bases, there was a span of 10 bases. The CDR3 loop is CASSHLTGTDTQYF. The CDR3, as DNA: TGTGCCAGCAGCCACCTGACAGGTACAGATACGCAGTATTTT.

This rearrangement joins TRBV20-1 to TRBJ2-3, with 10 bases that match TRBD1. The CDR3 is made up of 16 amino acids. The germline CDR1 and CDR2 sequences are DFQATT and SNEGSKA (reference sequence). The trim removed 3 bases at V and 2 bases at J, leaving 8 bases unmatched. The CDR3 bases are TGCAGTGCTAGTGCCGGGGACAGGGGCTTCACAGATACGCAGTATTTT. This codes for CSASAGDRGFTDTQYF.

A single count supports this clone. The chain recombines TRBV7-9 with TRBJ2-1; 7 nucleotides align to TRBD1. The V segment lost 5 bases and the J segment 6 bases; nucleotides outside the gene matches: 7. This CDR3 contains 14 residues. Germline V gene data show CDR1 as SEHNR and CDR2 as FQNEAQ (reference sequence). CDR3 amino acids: CASSHGTAINEQFF. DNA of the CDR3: TGTGCCAGCAGCCATGGGACAGCCATCAATGAGCAGTTCTTC.

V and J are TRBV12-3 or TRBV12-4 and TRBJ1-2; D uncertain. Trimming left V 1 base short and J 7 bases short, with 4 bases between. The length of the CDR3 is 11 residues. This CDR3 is CASSLVRGYTF. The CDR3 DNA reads TGTGCCAGCAGTTTAGTTCGTGGCTACACCTTC.

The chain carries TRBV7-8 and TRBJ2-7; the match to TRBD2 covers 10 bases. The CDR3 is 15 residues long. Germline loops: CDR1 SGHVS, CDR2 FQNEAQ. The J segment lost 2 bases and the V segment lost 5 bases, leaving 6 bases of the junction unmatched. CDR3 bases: TGTGCCAGCAGCGTGCTAGCGGGGGCCGCCTACGAGCAGTACTTC. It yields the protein CASSVLAGAAYEQYF.

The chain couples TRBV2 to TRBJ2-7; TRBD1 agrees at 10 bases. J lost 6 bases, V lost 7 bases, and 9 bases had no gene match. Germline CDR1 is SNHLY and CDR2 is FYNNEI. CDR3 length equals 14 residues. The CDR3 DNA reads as TGTGCCAGCACACAGACAGGGGGCCCAGGCGAGCAGTACTTC. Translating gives CASTQTGGPGEQYF.

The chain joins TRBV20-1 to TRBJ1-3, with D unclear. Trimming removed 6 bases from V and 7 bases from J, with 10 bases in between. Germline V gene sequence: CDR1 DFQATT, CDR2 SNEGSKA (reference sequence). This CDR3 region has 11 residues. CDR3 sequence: CSAEFTNTIYF. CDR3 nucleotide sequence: TGCAGTGCCGAGTTTACTAACACCATATATTTT.

This CDR3 reads CASIARANYGYTF. For the CDR3, the DNA is TGTGCCAGCATTGCCCGAGCTAACTATGGCTACACCTTC. The chain recombines TRBV28 with TRBJ1-2; D remains ambiguous. This CDR3 has 13 amino acids. Germline V gene lookup returns CDR1 MDHEN and CDR2 SYDVKM. The germline V and J ends were trimmed by 7 bases and 0 bases, with 9 bases remaining between them.

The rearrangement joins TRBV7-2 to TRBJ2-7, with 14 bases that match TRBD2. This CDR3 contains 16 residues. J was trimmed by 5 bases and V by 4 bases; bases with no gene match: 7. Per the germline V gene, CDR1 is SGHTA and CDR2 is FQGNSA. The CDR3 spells CASSSVTSGRVHEQYF. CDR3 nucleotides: TGTGCCAGCAGCTCCGTGACTAGCGGGAGGGTCCACGAGCAGTACTTC.

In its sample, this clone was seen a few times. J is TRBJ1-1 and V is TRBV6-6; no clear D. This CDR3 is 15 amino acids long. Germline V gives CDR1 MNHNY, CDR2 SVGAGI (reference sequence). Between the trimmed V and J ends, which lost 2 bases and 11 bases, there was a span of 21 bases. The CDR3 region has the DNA TGTGCCAGCAGTTACGGGTCGGGTCTCCCGACCTGGGCTTTCTTT. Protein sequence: CASSYGSGLPTWAFF.

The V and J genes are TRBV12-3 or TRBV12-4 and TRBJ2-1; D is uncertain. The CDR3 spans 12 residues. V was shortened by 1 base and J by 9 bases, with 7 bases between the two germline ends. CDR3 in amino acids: CASSLGAGEQFF. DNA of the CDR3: TGTGCCAGCAGTTTAGGAGCCGGTGAGCAGTTCTTC.

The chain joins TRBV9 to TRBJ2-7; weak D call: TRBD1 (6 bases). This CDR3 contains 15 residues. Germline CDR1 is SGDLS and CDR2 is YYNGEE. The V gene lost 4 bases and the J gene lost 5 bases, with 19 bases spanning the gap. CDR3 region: CASSPLGAGANEQYF. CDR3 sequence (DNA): TGTGCCAGCAGCCCCCTAGGCGCAGGGGCCAACGAGCAGTACTTC.

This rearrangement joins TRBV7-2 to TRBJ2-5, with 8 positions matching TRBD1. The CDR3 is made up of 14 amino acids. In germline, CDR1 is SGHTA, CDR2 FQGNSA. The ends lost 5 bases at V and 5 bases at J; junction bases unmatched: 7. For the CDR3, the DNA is TGTGCCAGCAGCCTAAGGACAGGGCGGGAGACCCAGTACTTC. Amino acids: CASSLRTGRETQYF. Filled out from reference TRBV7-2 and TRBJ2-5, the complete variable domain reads GAGVSQSPSNKVTEKGKDVELRCDPISGHTALYWYRQSLGQGLEFLIYFQGNSAPDKSGLPSDRFSAERTGGSVSTLTIQRTQQEDSAVYLCASSLRTGRETQYFGPGTRLLVL.

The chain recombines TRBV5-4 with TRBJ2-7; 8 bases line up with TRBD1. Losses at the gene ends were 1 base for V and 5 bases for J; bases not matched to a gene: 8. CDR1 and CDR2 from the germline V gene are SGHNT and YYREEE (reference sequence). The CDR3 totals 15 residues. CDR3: CASSLPFGQGDEQYF. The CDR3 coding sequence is TGTGCCAGCAGCTTGCCGTTTGGACAGGGCGACGAGCAGTACTTC.

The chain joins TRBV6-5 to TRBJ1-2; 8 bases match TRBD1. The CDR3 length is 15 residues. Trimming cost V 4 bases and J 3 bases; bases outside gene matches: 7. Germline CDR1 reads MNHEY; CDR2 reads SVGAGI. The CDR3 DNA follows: TGTGCCAGCAGTTTCCTACAGGGGGGGCACTATGGCTACACCTTC. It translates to CASSFLQGGHYGYTF.

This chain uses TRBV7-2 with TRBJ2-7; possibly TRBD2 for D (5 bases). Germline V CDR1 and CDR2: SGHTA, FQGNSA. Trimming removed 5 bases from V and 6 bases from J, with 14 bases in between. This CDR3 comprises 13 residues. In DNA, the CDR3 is TGTGCCAGCAGCGTTGCTAGCCATGTCGAGCAGTACTTC. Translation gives CASSVASHVEQYF.

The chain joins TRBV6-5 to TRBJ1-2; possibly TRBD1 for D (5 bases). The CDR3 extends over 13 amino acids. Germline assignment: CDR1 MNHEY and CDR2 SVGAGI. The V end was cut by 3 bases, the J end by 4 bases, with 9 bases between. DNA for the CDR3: TGTGCCAGCAGTTATCAGGGAGGCTATGGCTACACCTTC. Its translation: CASSYQGGYGYTF.

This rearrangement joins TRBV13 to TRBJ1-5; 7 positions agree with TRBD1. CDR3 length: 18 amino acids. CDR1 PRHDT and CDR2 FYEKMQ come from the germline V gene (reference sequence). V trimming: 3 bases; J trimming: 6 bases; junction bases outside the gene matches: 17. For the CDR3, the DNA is TGTGCCAGCAGCTTCCCTACTCCTGAGGGGGCTCAGGGTCAGCCCCAGCATTTT. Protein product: CASSFPTPEGAQGQPQHF.

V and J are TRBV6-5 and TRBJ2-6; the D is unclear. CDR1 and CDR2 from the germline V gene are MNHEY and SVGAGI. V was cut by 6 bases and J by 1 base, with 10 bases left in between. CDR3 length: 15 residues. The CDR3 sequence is CASRQTESGANVLTF. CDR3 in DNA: TGTGCCAGCAGGCAAACGGAGTCTGGGGCCAACGTCCTGACTTTC.

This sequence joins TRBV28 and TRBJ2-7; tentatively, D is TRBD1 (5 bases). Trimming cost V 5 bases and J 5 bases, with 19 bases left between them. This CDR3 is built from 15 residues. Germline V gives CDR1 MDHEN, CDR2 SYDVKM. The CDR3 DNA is TGTGCCAGCAGTCCCCCCAGGCAGGGAAGGCACGAGCAGTACTTC. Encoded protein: CASSPPRQGRHEQYF.

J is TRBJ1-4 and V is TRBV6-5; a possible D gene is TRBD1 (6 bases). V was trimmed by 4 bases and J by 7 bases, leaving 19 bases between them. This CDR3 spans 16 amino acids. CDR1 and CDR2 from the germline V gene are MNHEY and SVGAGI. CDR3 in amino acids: CASSLSRGAGSEKLFF. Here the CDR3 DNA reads TGTGCCAGCAGTTTAAGCCGGGGGGCCGGTAGTGAAAAACTGTTTTTT.

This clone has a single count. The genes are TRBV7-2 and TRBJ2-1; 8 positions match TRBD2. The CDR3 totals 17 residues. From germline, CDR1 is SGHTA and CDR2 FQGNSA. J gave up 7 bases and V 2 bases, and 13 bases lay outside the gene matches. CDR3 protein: CASSLRGPGLGGNEQFF. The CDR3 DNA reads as TGTGCCAGCAGCTTAAGGGGCCCGGGACTAGGAGGTAATGAGCAGTTCTTC.

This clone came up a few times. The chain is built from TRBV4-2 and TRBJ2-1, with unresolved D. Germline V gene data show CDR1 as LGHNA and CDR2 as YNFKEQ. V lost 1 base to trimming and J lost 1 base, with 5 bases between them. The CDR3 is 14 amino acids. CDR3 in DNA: TGTGCCAGCAGCCAAGGCGGATCCTACAATGAGCAGTTCTTC. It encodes CASSQGGSYNEQFF.